Sequencing of this TCR beta chain was carried out in a study of CD8+ T cells in alopecia areata. Across the whole study: Oral tofacitinib, 5 to 10 mg twice daily, was given in an open-label trial.

The germline CDR1 and CDR2 sequences are SQVTM and ANQGSEA. Trimming removed 7 bases from V and 5 bases from J; junction bases left unmatched: 9. The CDR3 spans 14 residues. The sequencing template was cDNA reverse transcribed from extracted RNA. Sequencing was performed with immunoSEQ multiplex PCR; in TCRdb, only in-frame clones are kept and a portion is missing. The repertoire holds hundreds of thousands of clones, with 67% as singletons. Specimens obtained from alopecia areata patients comprised lesional scalp punch biopsies and peripheral blood. The sample was CD4+ T cells sorted from blood, taken at week 0. This TCR was sampled from a human donor with alopecia areata. The gene calls are TRBV29-1 and TRBJ2-1; 9 bases match TRBD1. This CDR3 is CSAKNGTGNNEQFF. The CDR3 DNA sequence: TGCAGCGCTAAGAACGGGACAGGGAACAATGAGCAGTTCTTC.